This T cell receptor (beta chain) was profiled in a study of blood T cell repertoires in COVID-19 (dated by TCRdb to 2018 to 2020). Concerning the study at large: Samples from collaborators originated in the United States, Italy and Spain and spanned both the acute and convalescent phases of COVID-19. The material from the prospective study consisted of cDNA or gDNA derived from T cells, B-cell-depleted T cells, or PBMCs. HLA class I and class II types, where available, came from metadata supplied by the sample provider rather than from assay-based typing. Sample metadata almost always included a de-identified subject ID, COVID-19 status, age in years and sex. The samples were drawn from two sources: the first 160 participants of the ongoing ImmuneRACE study, and 1,000 to 1,500 subjects contributed by 6 global collaborators. The dataset comprised deeply sampled blood TCRbeta repertoires from subjects exposed to, actively infected with, or recovered from COVID-19. A freely available public database, intended as a resource for researchers studying the immune response to SARS-CoV-2, is where the repertoires were released. What the authors observed across the whole study: How much clinical and demographic metadata was included differed by source and by participant, and the metadata was provided uncurated.

TCRbeta CDR3 regions were amplified from genomic DNA using the immunoSEQ Assay, a bias-controlled multiplex PCR. As for how the authors treated the data: Within the assay, amplification of reference gene primers was used to estimate how many nucleated cells each sample contained. To quantify the absolute abundance of each unique TCRbeta CDR3 rearrangement, sequence reads were collapsed and filtered. For each sample, productive Simpson clonality was calculated as the square root of Simpson's diversity index across productive rearrangements. Here the immuneACCESS table is served through TCRdb, limited to in-frame sequences with V and J called. Missing clones are a known gap in these copies; in checked studies unresolved V genes cover under half, and the rest lacks a known reason. V and J calls and clone size are those listed in that table; D and trimming were worked out from the DNA. The sample table contains 130,000 or so clones; only one count was recorded for 84% of them. 12% of the sample rests with the top ten.

As concerns this clone: No antigen is known for it. No base quality values were provided; no much bigger clone lies one nucleotide off.

Collaborating institutions collected whole blood in K2EDTA tubes following their own protocols. For TCRbeta analysis, collaborators shipped samples as frozen whole blood, isolated PBMCs, or DNA extracted from either of those sample types. The germline V gene (reference sequence) provides CDR1 LNHDA and CDR2 SQIVND. The CDR3 runs 16 residues from the cysteine to the phenylalanine. Of the read, only the CDR3 DNA is kept; its 48 bases are in frame from base 1. Trimming removed 4 bases from V and 0 bases from J, leaving 15 bases between the germline ends. Rearrangement joined TRBV19 to TRBJ1-1; TRBD1 is perhaps the D gene, given 6 matching bases. The TCR was taken from a woman aged 60 to 75 with acute or convalescent COVID-19. What was sequenced was peripheral blood. The CDR3 sequence is CASSTPPYRVNTEAFF. The nucleotide sequence reads TGTGCCAGTAGTACGCCCCCATACAGGGTGAACACTGAAGCTTTCTTT. With all but the CDR3 taken from the reference TRBV19 and TRBJ1-1 genes, the full variable domain is: DGGITQSPKYLFRKEGQNVTLSCEQNLNHDAMYWYRQDPGQGLRLIYYSQIVNDFQKGDIAEGYSVSREKKESFPLTVTSAQKNPTAFYLCASSTPPYRVNTEAFFGQGTRLTVV.